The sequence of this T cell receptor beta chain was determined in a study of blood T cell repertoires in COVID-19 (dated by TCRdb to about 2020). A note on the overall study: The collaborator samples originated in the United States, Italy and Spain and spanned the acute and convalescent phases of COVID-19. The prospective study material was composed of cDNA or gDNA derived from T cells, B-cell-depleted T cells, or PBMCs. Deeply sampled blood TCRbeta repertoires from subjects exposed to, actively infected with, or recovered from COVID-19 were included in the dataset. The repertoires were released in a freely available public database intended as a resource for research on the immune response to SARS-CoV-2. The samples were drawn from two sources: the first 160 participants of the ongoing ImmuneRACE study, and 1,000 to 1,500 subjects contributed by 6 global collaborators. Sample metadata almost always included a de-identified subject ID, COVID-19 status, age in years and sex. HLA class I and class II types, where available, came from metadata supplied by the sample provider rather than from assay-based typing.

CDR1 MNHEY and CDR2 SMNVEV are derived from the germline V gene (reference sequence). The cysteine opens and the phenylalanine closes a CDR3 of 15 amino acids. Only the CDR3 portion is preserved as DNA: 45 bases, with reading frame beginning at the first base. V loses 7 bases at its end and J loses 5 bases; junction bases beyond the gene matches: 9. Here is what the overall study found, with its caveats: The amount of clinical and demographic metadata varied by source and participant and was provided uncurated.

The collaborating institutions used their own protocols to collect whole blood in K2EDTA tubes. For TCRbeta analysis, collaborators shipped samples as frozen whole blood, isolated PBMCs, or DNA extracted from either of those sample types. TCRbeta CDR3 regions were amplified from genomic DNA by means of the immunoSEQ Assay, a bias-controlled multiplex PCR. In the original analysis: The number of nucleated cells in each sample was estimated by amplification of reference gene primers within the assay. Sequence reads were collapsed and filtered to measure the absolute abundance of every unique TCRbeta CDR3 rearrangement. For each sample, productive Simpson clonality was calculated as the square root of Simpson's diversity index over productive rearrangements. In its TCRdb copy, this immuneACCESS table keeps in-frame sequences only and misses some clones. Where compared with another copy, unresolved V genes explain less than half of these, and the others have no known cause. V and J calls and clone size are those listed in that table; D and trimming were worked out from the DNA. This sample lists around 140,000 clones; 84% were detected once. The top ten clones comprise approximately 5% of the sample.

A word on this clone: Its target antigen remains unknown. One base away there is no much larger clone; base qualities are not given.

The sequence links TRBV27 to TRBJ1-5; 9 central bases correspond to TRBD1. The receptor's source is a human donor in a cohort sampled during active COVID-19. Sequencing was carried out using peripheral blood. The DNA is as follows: TGTGCCAGCAAGCCCCCGGACAGGGGCGATCAGCCCCAGCATTTT. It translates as CASKPPDRGDQPQHF.